This TCR beta chain was found in a study of graft-versus-host responses after intestinal transplantation. The CDR3 loop spans 15 amino acids. Per the germline V gene, CDR1 is LGHNA and CDR2 is YSLEER. With 1 base clipped from V and 3 bases from J, the junction kept 3 bases outside the gene matches. Sequencing was performed with immunoSEQ multiplex PCR; in TCRdb, only in-frame clones are kept and a portion is missing. The top ten hold more than 0.2% of the sample, which has 35,000 to 45,000 clones, roughly 96% seen once. Points on this clone: Antigen unknown.

The sequence came from a human donor who was the organ donor for an intestinal transplant. The chain is built from TRBV4-3 and TRBJ2-5; 9 nucleotides line up with TRBD2. Source: unstimulated CD8+ T cells sorted from spleen or lymph node cells, taken before transplant. CDR3 residues: CASSQGLAGEETQYF. CDR3 sequence (DNA): TGCGCCAGCAGCCAAGGATTAGCGGGGGAAGAGACCCAGTACTTC.